Following are 24 T cell receptor beta chains from one sample sequenced in a study of OX40 agonist ivuxolimab in advanced cancers. Profiling relied on immunoSEQ multiplex PCR, and the TCRdb table lists in-frame clones only, not all of them. This table holds some 100,000 clones, 85% to 95% found once. The source material was CD4+ or CD8+ T cells sorted from blood, sampled in a trial of the OX40 agonist ivuxolimab. The receptor source for this set is an adult with an advanced solid tumor such as melanoma, head and neck, liver or kidney cancer.

About this clone: One end of the junction does not line up with germline, which may come from a read error. This chain links TRBV7-7 with TRBJ2-7, with 9 bases identical to TRBD1. CDR1 and CDR2 (germline): SSHAT, FNYEAQ (reference sequence). The CDR3 sequence is 13 residues long. CDR3 region: CASSLDRGHEQYF. The CDR3 region has the DNA TGTGCTAGCAGCTTGGACAGGGGACACGAGCAGTACTTC.

V gene TRBV6-1 combines with J gene TRBJ2-1; possibly TRBD2 for D (6 bases). Germline V lookup: CDR1 MNHNS, CDR2 SASEGT. The CDR3 spans 15 residues. Trimming removed 4 bases from V and 4 bases from J, with 14 bases in between. DNA of the CDR3: TGTGCCAGCAGTGCTCGGGGGAACGATTACAATGAGCAGTTCTTC. This sequence encodes CASSARGNDYNEQFF.

This rearrangement joins TRBV28 to TRBJ1-5; possible D gene TRBD1, 5 bases. The CDR3 is made up of 13 amino acids. The germline V gene has CDR1 MDHEN and CDR2 SYDVKM. With 6 bases removed from V and 5 bases from J, the gap between germline ends came to 11 bases. In DNA, the CDR3 is TGTGCCAGCAGCATCGAGGGGCATCAGCCCCAGCATTTT. It codes for CASSIEGHQPQHF. The full variable domain, rest sourced from reference TRBV28 and TRBJ1-5, is DVKVTQSSRYLVKRTGEKVFLECVQDMDHENMFWYRQDPGLGLRLIYFSYDVKMKEKGDIPEGYSVSREKKERFSLILESASTNQTSMYLCASSIEGHQPQHFGDGTRLSIL.

The J gene is TRBJ2-5, the V gene TRBV7-2, with D tentatively TRBD1 (6 bases). Trimming removed 5 bases at V and 3 bases at J, with 10 bases between. Germline assignment: CDR1 SGHTA and CDR2 FQGNSA. The CDR3 contains 13 residues. The CDR3 reads CASSRNREETQYF. CDR3 in DNA: TGTGCCAGCAGCCGAAACAGGGAAGAGACCCAGTACTTC. Full variable domain (outside the CDR3, taken from reference TRBV7-2 and TRBJ2-5): GAGVSQSPSNKVTEKGKDVELRCDPISGHTALYWYRQSLGQGLEFLIYFQGNSAPDKSGLPSDRFSAERTGGSVSTLTIQRTQQEDSAVYLCASSRNREETQYFGPGTRLLVL.

The gene calls are TRBV28 and TRBJ1-4; D call uncertain. CDR3 size: 11 residues. V lost 4 bases and J 7 bases, leaving 4 bases between the germline ends. CDR1 and CDR2 (germline): MDHEN, SYDVKM. The CDR3 coding sequence is TGTGCCAGCAGTTATCTTGAAAAACTGTTTTTT. Protein: CASSYLEKLFF.

The chain is built from TRBV15 and TRBJ2-7, with D perhaps TRBD2 (6 bases). Germline CDR1 reads LNHNV; CDR2 reads YYDKDF (reference sequence). V was trimmed by 0 bases and J by 8 bases, leaving 23 bases between them. The CDR3 covers 17 residues. CDR3: CATSREYVTGLGSKQYF. As DNA, the CDR3 is TGTGCCACCAGCAGAGAATACGTGACGGGACTCGGGTCTAAGCAGTACTTC. Full variable domain (missing parts from reference TRBV15 and TRBJ2-7): DAMVIQNPRYQVTQFGKPVTLSCSQTLNHNVMYWYQQKSSQAPKLLFHYYDKDFNNEADTPDNFQSRRPNTSFCFLDIRSPGLGDTAMYLCATSREYVTGLGSKQYFGPGTRLTVT.

The chain combines TRBV19 with TRBJ1-2; the D is unclear. This CDR3 spans 14 amino acids. Between the trimmed V and J ends, which lost 2 bases and 8 bases, there was a span of 15 bases. Germline loops: CDR1 LNHDA, CDR2 SQIVND (reference sequence). The CDR3 spells CASSIPQPYGGYTF. Written as DNA, the CDR3 is TGTGCCAGTAGTATACCGCAGCCTTATGGGGGCTACACCTTC.

The chain couples TRBV28 to TRBJ2-1, with 7 bases that match TRBD1. The CDR3 contains 15 residues. Trimming took 5 bases from V and 6 from J; bases not matched to a gene: 10. Germline V gene data show CDR1 as MDHEN and CDR2 as SYDVKM. The CDR3 spells CASSTVGGAPNEQFF. In nucleotides, the CDR3 is TGTGCCAGCAGTACCGTAGGGGGCGCGCCCAATGAGCAGTTCTTC.

This clone was picked up a small number of times. The chain links TRBV12-5 to TRBJ1-2, with 8 bases lining up with TRBD1. Germline assignment: CDR1 LGHNT and CDR2 FRNRAP. The CDR3 contains 16 residues. J gave up 1 base and V 4 bases, and 8 bases lay outside the gene matches. CDR3 DNA sequence: TGTGCTAGTGGTTCCATCGGACAGGGATATAACTATGGCTACACCTTC. Translating gives CASGSIGQGYNYGYTF.

This chain uses TRBV2 with TRBJ2-1; 8 bases map to TRBD2. Trimming cost V 3 bases and J 7 bases; bases outside gene matches: 8. Germline CDR1 is SNHLY and CDR2 is FYNNEI. This CDR3 spans 15 amino acids. The CDR3 nucleotides are TGTGCCAGCAGTGAGAAACGGCAGCGGGGGAATGAGCAGTTCTTC. The encoded protein is CASSEKRQRGNEQFF.

The V and J genes are TRBV18 and TRBJ2-5; D gene unclear. V lost 0 bases to trimming and J lost 4 bases, with 6 bases between them. Per the germline V gene, CDR1 is KGHSH and CDR2 is LQKENI. This CDR3 region has 13 residues. In nucleotides, the CDR3 is TGTGCCAGCTCACCACCCATGGGAGAGACCCAGTACTTC. This codes for CASSPPMGETQYF.

The rearrangement links TRBV2 to TRBJ2-2, with a possible D match to TRBD2 (5 bases). Trimming removed 6 bases from V and 2 bases from J, with 13 bases in between. CDR1 and CDR2 (germline): SNHLY, FYNNEI. The CDR3 sequence is 15 residues long. This chain's CDR3 is CASRTGMRNTGELFF. The CDR3 DNA reads TGTGCCAGCAGAACCGGGATGAGAAACACCGGGGAGCTGTTTTTT.

The chain combines TRBV7-6 with TRBJ1-4, with D possibly matching TRBD1 (6 bases). Trimming took 2 bases from V and 5 from J, leaving 12 bases between them. This CDR3 contains 15 residues. Germline values: CDR1 SGHVS, CDR2 FNYEAQ. The CDR3 region is CASSLRGTRNEKLFF. The CDR3, as DNA: TGTGCCAGCAGCTTAAGGGGGACGAGGAATGAAAAACTGTTTTTT.

This chain links TRBV7-9 with TRBJ1-4; D not certain. The CDR3 is 14 amino acids. Per germline, CDR1 SEHNR and CDR2 FQNEAQ (reference sequence). V lost 0 bases to trimming and J lost 8 bases, with 10 bases between them. The CDR3 spells CASSLAGASEKLFF. CDR3 nucleotide sequence: TGTGCCAGCAGCTTAGCGGGAGCGTCGGAAAAACTGTTTTTT.

About this clone itself: The germline gene is not matched at one end of the junction; a read error may be the cause. This chain uses TRBV7-7 with TRBJ2-5; 9 nucleotides align to TRBD1. CDR3 length: 15 residues. Per the germline V gene, CDR1 is SSHAT and CDR2 is FNYEAQ (reference sequence). Here the CDR3 reads CASSTGGGGSETQYF. CDR3 sequence (DNA): TGTGCTAGCAGCACAGGGGGCGGCGGGAGTGAGACCCAGTACTTC.

This clone was counted between two and nine times. The J gene is TRBJ1-2, the V gene TRBV4-3; D possibly corresponds to TRBD1 (5 bases). V lost 0 bases and J lost 5, with 19 bases in between. Looked up from germline, CDR1 is LGHNA and CDR2 is YSLEER. CDR3 length: 17 amino acids. CDR3 coding DNA: TGCGCCAGCAGCCAAGAGTATAACAGGTGGTTCGAGTATGGCTACACCTTC. Translation gives CASSQEYNRWFEYGYTF.

The V and J genes are TRBV6-5 and TRBJ1-2; 10 bases are shared with TRBD1. The germline gives CDR1 MNHEY, CDR2 SVGAGI. The V segment lost 5 bases and the J segment 4 bases; nucleotides outside the gene matches: 7. This CDR3 has 15 amino acids. The CDR3 loop is CASSKRQGAGYGYTF. As DNA, the CDR3 is TGTGCCAGCAGTAAGCGACAGGGGGCTGGCTATGGCTACACCTTC.

The chain couples TRBV5-4 to TRBJ1-4; 7 bases align to TRBD1. CDR1 and CDR2 (germline): SGHNT, YYREEE (reference sequence). This CDR3 region has 13 residues. V lost 0 bases and J lost 7; bases outside the gene matches: 0. The CDR3 spells CASSLDRGEKLFF. For the CDR3, the DNA is TGTGCCAGCAGCTTGGACAGGGGTGAAAAACTGTTTTTT. Using reference TRBV5-4 and TRBJ1-4 for the parts outside the CDR3, the full variable domain is ETGVTQSPTHLIKTRGQQVTLRCSSQSGHNTVSWYQQALGQGPQFIFQYYREEENGRGNFPPRFSGLQFPNYSSELNVNALELDDSALYLCASSLDRGEKLFFGSGTQLSVL.

The V gene is TRBV7-2, the J gene TRBJ2-5; 9 bases fit TRBD1. Trimming removed 6 bases from V and 2 bases from J; junction bases left unmatched: 10. This CDR3 has 16 residues. Germline V gene lookup returns CDR1 SGHTA and CDR2 FQGNSA. The CDR3 sequence is CASRPTGGVSQETQYF. The CDR3 region has the DNA TGTGCCAGCAGACCGACAGGGGGGGTTTCGCAAGAGACCCAGTACTTC.

This clone was counted once. The rearrangement uses TRBV23-1 and TRBJ1-5; possible D gene TRBD1, 5 bases. TRBV23-1 qualifies as an ORF whose function is uncertain. This CDR3 is built from 17 residues. V was clipped by 4 bases and J by 2 bases, with 18 bases between them. CDR3 sequence reads: CASSLRTKTYRNQPQHF. The CDR3 coding sequence is TGCGCCAGCAGTCTGAGGACAAAGACGTATCGCAATCAGCCCCAGCATTTT.

This rearrangement joins TRBV11-3 to TRBJ1-3; D remains ambiguous. V shed 5 bases and J shed 0 bases, with 8 bases lying between them. This CDR3 is built from 14 residues. CDR1 and CDR2 (germline): SGHNT, YENEEA. CDR3 loop: CASSHDNSGNTIYF. CDR3 coding DNA: TGTGCCAGCAGCCACGACAACTCTGGAAACACCATATATTTT.

This chain joins TRBV5-8 and TRBJ2-5, with TRBD2 identical over 11 bases. The junction had 11 bases not matched to a gene; V was cut back by 1 base and J by 9 bases. Germline V gene sequence: CDR1 SGHTS, CDR2 YDEGEE. The CDR3 is 16 residues long. CDR3 in DNA: TGTGCCAGCAGCTTGTGGGGACTAGCGGACACTAGGGCCCAGTACTTC. Translation gives CASSLWGLADTRAQYF.

The chain employs TRBV18 and TRBJ2-2, with D perhaps TRBD2 (5 bases). The CDR3 contains 16 residues. Trimming removed 4 bases at V and 0 bases at J, with 12 bases between. Germline V gives CDR1 KGHSH, CDR2 LQKENI. The CDR3 is CASSRAGTANTGELFF. DNA of the CDR3: TGTGCCAGCTCACGGGCGGGTACGGCGAACACCGGGGAGCTGTTTTTT.

The V call is TRBV5-1, the J call TRBJ2-5; the match to TRBD2 covers 13 bases. Trimming cost V 4 bases and J 5 bases; bases outside gene matches: 8. CDR1 SGHRS and CDR2 YFSETQ come from the germline V gene. The CDR3 contains 16 residues. In nucleotides, the CDR3 is TGCGCCAGCAGCAACGGACTAGCGGGAGTGTCGGAGACCCAGTACTTC. Encoded protein: CASSNGLAGVSETQYF.